This T cell receptor (beta chain) emerged from a study of OX40 agonist ivuxolimab in advanced cancers. Study-wide findings and caveats: The expanded peripheral T cells' antigen specificity was not determined.

A remark on this clone: Its specificity is not known.

Autoimmune disease history or systemic immunosuppression barred patients. V lost 0 bases to trimming and J lost 3 bases, with 14 bases between them. CDR3 length: 16 residues. The V gene's germline CDR1 is SGHRS and CDR2 YFSETQ. The assay was immunoSEQ multiplex PCR, and TCRdb's table has in-frame clones only and misses some. The sample consists of roughly 67,000 clones, over 70% of them appearing once. The origin of this receptor is an adult with an advanced solid tumor such as melanoma, head and neck, liver or kidney cancer. The rearrangement uses TRBV5-1 and TRBJ2-3; D remains unclear. The material was CD4+ or CD8+ T cells sorted from blood, obtained in a trial of the OX40 agonist ivuxolimab. The DNA of the CDR3 is TGCGCCAGCAGCTTGGCCGCAGGTGTTATGACAGATACGCAGTATTTT. It is translated as CASSLAAGVMTDTQYF.